The rows below give T cell receptor beta chains drawn from one sample of a study of cytomegalovirus exposure and HLA in healthy donors. Clones were sequenced by immunoSEQ multiplex PCR, and TCRdb holds only the in-frame ones, with some missing. Of approximately 81,000 clones in the sample, 85% to 95% were seen once. The material sequenced was PBMCs. The receptors come from a man aged 18 to 29 in good health and CMV-seronegative. Both conserved end residues are part of each CDR3. A D gene is named only where the DNA matches it firmly. The size entry is marked missing in some rows and otherwise reads once, few, many or a size class.

j_gene	v_gene	abundance	d_gene	CDR3aa	CDR3nt
TRBJ1-1	TRBV6-5	-	TRBD1	CASRAGGNTEAFF	TGTGCCAGCAGAGCAGGGGGGAACACTGAAGCTTTCTTT
TRBJ1-6	TRBV6-1	-	-	CASSDQGGGGSPLHF	TGTGCCAGCAGTGATCAGGGAGGGGGGGGTTCACCCCTCCACTTT
TRBJ2-1	TRBV27	-	TRBD2	CASIPTSGGAPYNEQFF	TGTGCCAGCATTCCGACTAGCGGGGGGGCACCGTACAATGAGCAGTTCTTC
TRBJ1-2	TRBV6-1	-	-	CASIVHGINYGYTF	TGTGCCAGCATAGTACACGGGATAAACTATGGCTACACCTTC
TRBJ1-1	TRBV7-9	-	TRBD1	CASSPGQGASMNTEAFF	TGTGCCAGCAGCCCGGGACAGGGGGCGAGTATGAACACTGAAGCTTTCTTT
TRBJ2-7	TRBV9	-	TRBD2	CASSVEGAGGSYEQYF	TGTGCCAGCAGCGTAGAAGGAGCGGGAGGCTCCTACGAGCAGTACTTC
TRBJ2-1	TRBV20-1	-	-	CSAQGNNEQFF	TGCAGTGCTCAGGGGAACAATGAGCAGTTCTTC
TRBJ2-7	TRBV4-2	-	-	CASSQERRKITEQYF	TGTGCCAGCAGCCAAGAAAGGCGGAAAATCACAGAGCAGTACTTC
TRBJ1-5	TRBV19	-	-	CASSIGVILGQPQHF	TGTGCCAGTAGTATCGGGGTTATTCTTGGCCAGCCCCAGCATTTT
TRBJ1-5	TRBV6-1	-	TRBD1	CASSASGTADQPQHF	TGTGCCAGCAGCGCCTCTGGGACAGCCGATCAGCCCCAGCATTTT
TRBJ1-1	TRBV4-1	-	TRBD1	CASSQPGQTNTEAFF	TGCGCCAGCAGCCAACCGGGACAGACGAACACTGAAGCTTTCTTT
TRBJ2-1	TRBV4-2	-	TRBD2	CASSRDSGGARPYNEQFF	TGTGCCAGCAGCCGAGATAGCGGGGGGGCTCGACCCTACAATGAGCAGTTCTTC
TRBJ2-3	TRBV7-2	once	-	CASSLAFGTQYF	TGTGCCAGCAGCTTAGCTTTCGGTACGCAGTATTTT
TRBJ2-5	TRBV15	-	-	CATSGRTIETQYF	TGTGCCACCAGCGGGCGGACTATTGAGACCCAGTACTTC
TRBJ2-6	TRBV6-4	-	-	CASSDSSGSGANVLTF	TGTGCCAGCAGTGACTCCTCAGGGTCTGGGGCCAACGTCCTGACTTTC
TRBJ1-1	TRBV29-1	-	TRBD1	CSATNRGQEAFF	TGCAGCGCCACTAACAGGGGGCAGGAAGCTTTCTTT
TRBJ1-2	TRBV27	-	TRBD1	CASSLKGQGGYGYTF	TGTGCCAGCAGTTTAAAGGGACAGGGAGGGTATGGCTACACCTTC
TRBJ1-4	TRBV6-1	-	-	CASRDNGSEKLFF	TGTGCCAGCAGGGATAATGGGAGTGAAAAACTGTTTTTT